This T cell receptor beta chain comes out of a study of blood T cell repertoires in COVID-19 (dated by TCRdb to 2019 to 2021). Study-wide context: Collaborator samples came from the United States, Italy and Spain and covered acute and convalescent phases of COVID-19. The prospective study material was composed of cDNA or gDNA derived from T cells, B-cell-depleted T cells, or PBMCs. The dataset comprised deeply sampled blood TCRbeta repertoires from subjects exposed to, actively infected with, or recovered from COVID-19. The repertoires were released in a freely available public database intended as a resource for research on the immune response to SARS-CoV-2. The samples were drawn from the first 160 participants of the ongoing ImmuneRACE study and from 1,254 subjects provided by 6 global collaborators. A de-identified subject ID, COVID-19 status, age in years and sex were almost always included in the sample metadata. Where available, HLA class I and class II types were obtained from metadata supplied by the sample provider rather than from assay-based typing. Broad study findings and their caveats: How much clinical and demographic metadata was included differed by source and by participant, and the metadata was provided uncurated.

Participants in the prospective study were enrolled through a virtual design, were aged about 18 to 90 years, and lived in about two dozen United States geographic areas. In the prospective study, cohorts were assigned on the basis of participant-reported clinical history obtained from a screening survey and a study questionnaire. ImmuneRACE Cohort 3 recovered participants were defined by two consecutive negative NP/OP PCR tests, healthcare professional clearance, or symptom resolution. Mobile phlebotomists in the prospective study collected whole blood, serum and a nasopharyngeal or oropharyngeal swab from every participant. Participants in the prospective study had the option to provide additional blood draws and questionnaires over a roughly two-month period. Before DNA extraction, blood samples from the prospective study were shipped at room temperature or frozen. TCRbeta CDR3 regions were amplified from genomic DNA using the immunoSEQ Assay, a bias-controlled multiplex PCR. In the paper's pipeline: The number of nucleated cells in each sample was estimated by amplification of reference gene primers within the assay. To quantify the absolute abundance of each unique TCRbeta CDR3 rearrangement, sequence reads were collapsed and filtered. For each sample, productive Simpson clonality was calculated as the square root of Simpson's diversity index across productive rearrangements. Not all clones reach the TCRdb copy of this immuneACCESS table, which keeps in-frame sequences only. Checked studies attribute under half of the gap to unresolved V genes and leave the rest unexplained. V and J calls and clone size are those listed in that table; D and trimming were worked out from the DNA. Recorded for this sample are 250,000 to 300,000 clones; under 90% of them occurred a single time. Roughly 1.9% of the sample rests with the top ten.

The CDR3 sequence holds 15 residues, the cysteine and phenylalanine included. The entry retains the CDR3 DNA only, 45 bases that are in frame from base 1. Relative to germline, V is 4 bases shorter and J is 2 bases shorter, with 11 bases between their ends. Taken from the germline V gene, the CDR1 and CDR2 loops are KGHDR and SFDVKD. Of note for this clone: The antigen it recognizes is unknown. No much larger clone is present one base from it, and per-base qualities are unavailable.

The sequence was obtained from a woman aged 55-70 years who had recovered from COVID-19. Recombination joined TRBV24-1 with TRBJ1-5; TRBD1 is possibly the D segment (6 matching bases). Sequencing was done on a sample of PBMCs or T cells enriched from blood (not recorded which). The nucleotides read TGTGCCACCAGTGACGCCCGACAGGGCAATCAGCCCCAGCATTTT. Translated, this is CATSDARQGNQPQHF.